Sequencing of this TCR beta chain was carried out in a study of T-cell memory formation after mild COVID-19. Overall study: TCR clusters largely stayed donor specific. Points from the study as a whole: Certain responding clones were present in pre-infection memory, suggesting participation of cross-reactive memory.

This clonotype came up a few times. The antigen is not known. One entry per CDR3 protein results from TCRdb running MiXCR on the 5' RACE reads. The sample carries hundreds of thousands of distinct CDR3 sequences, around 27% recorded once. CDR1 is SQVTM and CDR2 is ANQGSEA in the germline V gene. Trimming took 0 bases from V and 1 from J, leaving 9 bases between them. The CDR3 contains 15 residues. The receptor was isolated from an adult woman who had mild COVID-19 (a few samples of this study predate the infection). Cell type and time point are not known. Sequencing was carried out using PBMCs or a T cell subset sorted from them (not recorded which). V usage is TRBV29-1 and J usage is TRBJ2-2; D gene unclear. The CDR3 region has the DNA TGCAGCGTTGAAGATCCTAGGATGAACACCGGGGAGCTGTTTTTT. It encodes CSVEDPRMNTGELFF.